This is a list of T cell receptor beta chains from one sample in a study of cytomegalovirus exposure and HLA in healthy donors. Data came from immunoSEQ multiplex PCR; TCRdb stores just in-frame clones and leaves some out. The sample contains about 57,000 clones, roughly 84% of which appear only once. The sample was PBMCs. The source of these receptors is a man aged 25 to 40 in good health and CMV-seronegative. The CDR3 runs from the conserved cysteine through the conserved F or W. The D gene is left open where the match is weak. Size is omitted from some rows. Given values are once, few, many or a class for expanded clones.

>NA|NA|TRBV5-6|TRBJ1-2
CASSLVGRDGYTF
TGTGCCAGCAGCTTGGTAGGGAGGGATGGCTACACCTTC
>TRBD2|NA|TRBV30|TRBJ2-7
CAWTSGAYEQYF
TGTGCCTGGACTAGCGGAGCCTACGAGCAGTACTTC
>NA|few|TRBV4-3|TRBJ1-6
CASSQDYRTVSRPLHF
TGCGCCAGCAGCCAAGATTACAGAACAGTCTCCCGGCCCCTCCACTTT
>NA|NA|TRBV7-2|TRBJ2-7
CASSFAAASGEQYF
TGTGCCAGCAGCTTCGCAGCCGCCTCCGGGGAGCAGTACTTC
>TRBD2|NA|TRBV5-1|TRBJ2-1
CASSLSGGSYNEQFF
TGCGCCAGCAGCTTAAGCGGGGGTTCCTACAATGAGCAGTTCTTC
>TRBD2|NA|TRBV19|TRBJ2-2
CASSRGLAGVNTGELFF
TGTGCCAGTAGTAGGGGGCTAGCGGGAGTGAATACCGGGGAGCTGTTTTTT
>TRBD2|NA|TRBV19|TRBJ2-7
CASSAGAGTSYEQYF
TGTGCCAGTAGCGCCGGAGCGGGAACCTCCTACGAGCAGTACTTC
>TRBD1|once|TRBV11-2|TRBJ1-2
CASSLGQGGYGYTF
TGTGCCAGCAGCTTAGGACAGGGCGGCTATGGCTACACCTTC
>NA|NA|TRBV23-1|TRBJ2-7
CATASTGEADEQYF
TGCGCCACCGCGTCCACAGGGGAGGCGGACGAGCAGTACTTC
>NA|NA|TRBV12-5|TRBJ2-1
CASGPSRVEQFF
TGTGCTAGTGGTCCTTCGCGGGTAGAGCAGTTCTTC
>TRBD2|few|TRBV10-2|TRBJ2-1
CASSESGPSGDPTNEQFF
TGCGCCAGCAGTGAGTCGGGCCCTAGCGGGGACCCCACCAATGAGCAGTTCTTC
>NA|NA|TRBV19|TRBJ1-6
CASSPSHFNNSPLHF
TGTGCCAGTAGTCCAAGCCACTTTAATAATTCACCCCTCCACTTT
>TRBD2|once|TRBV2|TRBJ2-5
CASGTSGRKTQYF
TGTGCCAGCGGGACTAGCGGGAGAAAGACCCAGTACTTC